The 13 T cell receptor beta chains reported below all come from one sample, sequenced in a study of PD-L1 blockade in urothelial cancer. Stated time point: peripheral blood 6 weeks after treatment start. The table came from immunoSEQ multiplex PCR; TCRdb's copy has only in-frame clones and leaves some out. Of around 49,000 clones listed, 88% were seen once; the top ten hold 2% to 3%. The sample was PBMCs, taken around atezolizumab (anti-PD-L1) treatment. These receptors all come from a man aged 60-69 years with urothelial cancer.

This chain uses TRBV9 with TRBJ1-3; TRBD1 aligns across 7 bases. V lost 0 bases to trimming and J lost 4 bases; unmatched junction nucleotides: 7. The CDR3 consists of 16 residues. CDR1 and CDR2 (germline): SGDLS, YYNGEE. CDR3 protein: CASSVDATGPGNTIYF. In nucleotides, the CDR3 is TGTGCCAGCAGCGTAGATGCGACAGGGCCCGGAAACACCATATATTTT.

The chain combines TRBV5-5 with TRBJ2-4; 7 nucleotides align to TRBD2. Per the germline V gene, CDR1 is SGHKS and CDR2 is YYEKEE (reference sequence). V was clipped by 0 bases and J by 1 base; unmatched bases: 7. The length of the CDR3 is 17 residues. This CDR3 reads CASSLVLGGRAKNIQYF. In DNA form, the CDR3 reads TGTGCCAGCAGCTTGGTGCTGGGAGGGAGGGCCAAAAACATTCAGTACTTC.

The CDR3 spells CASSSSGRPYNEQFF. Here the CDR3 DNA reads TGTGCCAGCAGTTCTAGCGGGAGGCCGTACAATGAGCAGTTCTTC. The chain carries TRBV5-6 and TRBJ2-1; the match to TRBD2 covers 11 bases. Germline CDR1 and CDR2: SGHDT and YYEEEE. The CDR3 contains 15 residues. Trimming removed 5 bases from V and 4 bases from J; junction bases left unmatched: 5.

This clone was detected only a few times. The chain employs TRBV20-1 and TRBJ1-1, with D uncertain. Trimming took off 6 bases at V and 4 bases at J, with 6 bases between the two ends. Germline V CDR1 and CDR2: DFQATT, SNEGSKA (reference sequence). The CDR3 totals 10 residues. The CDR3 bases are TGCAGTGCCACTTTCACTGAAGCTTTCTTT. This gives the protein CSATFTEAFF.

The chain has TRBV4-1 and TRBJ2-3; 10 bases are a match to TRBD2. The CDR3 is made up of 17 amino acids. V dropped 0 bases and J dropped 4; count of bases not matched to a gene: 7. Germline-derived CDR1 and CDR2 are MGHRA and YSYEKL. Written as DNA, the CDR3 is TGCGCCAGCAGCCAAGATCGGCTAGCGGGAGTGCCAGATACGCAGTATTTT. Encoded protein: CASSQDRLAGVPDTQYF.

The V gene is TRBV10-3, the J gene TRBJ1-5, with unresolved D. The V end lost 4 bases, the J end lost 0 bases, and 7 bases lay between the germline ends. The CDR3 runs to 14 residues. Germline lookup yields CDR1 ENHRY and CDR2 SYGVKD. CDR3 DNA sequence: TGTGCCATCAGTGCAGACAATAGCAATCAGCCCCAGCATTTT. Encoded protein: CAISADNSNQPQHF.

The CDR3 protein is CASSLDSSGNTIYF. The CDR3 nucleotides read TGTGCCAGCAGCTTGGACTCCTCTGGAAACACCATATATTTT. The rearrangement joins TRBV11-3 to TRBJ1-3; D remains unclear. CDR3 size: 14 residues. Germline lookup yields CDR1 SGHNT and CDR2 YENEEA. Trimming cost V 3 bases and J 0 bases, with 6 bases left between them.

The chain has TRBV11-2 and TRBJ2-2, with TRBD1 matching over 7 bases. Germline V gene lookup returns CDR1 SGHAT and CDR2 FQNNGV. This CDR3 is built from 15 residues. The junction had 2 bases not matched to a gene; V was cut back by 0 bases and J by 4 bases. The CDR3 sequence is CASSLDGTATGELFF. Written as DNA, the CDR3 is TGTGCCAGCAGCTTAGATGGGACAGCCACCGGGGAGCTGTTTTTT.

This chain uses TRBV10-1 with TRBJ2-2; 9 positions match TRBD1. Germline-derived CDR1 and CDR2 are WNHNN and SYGVQD (reference sequence). The ends lost 7 bases at V and 6 bases at J; junction bases unmatched: 9. The length of the CDR3 is 15 residues. The CDR3 nucleotides read TGCGCCAGCACCCCCGGACAGGGGAAGGCCGGGGAGCTGTTTTTT. Translated, it gives CASTPGQGKAGELFF.

V usage is TRBV6-5 and J usage is TRBJ2-1, with 8 nucleotides matching TRBD1. CDR3 length: 15 residues. Trimming removed 5 bases from V and 5 bases from J; junction bases left unmatched: 8. Germline CDR1 is MNHEY and CDR2 is SVGAGI. The CDR3 DNA reads TGTGCCAGCAGTGGCAGGGGGCGCGGGCACAATGAGCAGTTCTTC. It translates to CASSGRGRGHNEQFF.

The chain joins TRBV6-1 to TRBJ1-1; D is undetermined. Trimming took 4 bases from V and 1 from J, leaving 10 bases between them. The CDR3 is 14 amino acids. Germline V CDR1 and CDR2: MNHNS, SASEGT. CDR3 coding DNA: TGTGCCAGCAGTGTAGAGGTGGGGAACACTGAAGCTTTCTTT. Translation: CASSVEVGNTEAFF.

The V and J genes are TRBV7-3 and TRBJ2-3; the match to TRBD2 covers 7 bases. Germline V gene lookup returns CDR1 SGHTA and CDR2 FQGTGA. The CDR3 spans 15 residues. Losses at the gene ends were 2 bases for V and 2 bases for J; bases not matched to a gene: 4. For the CDR3, the DNA is TGTGCCAGCAGCTTAGCTAGCGGTTACACAGATACGCAGTATTTT. Translation: CASSLASGYTDTQYF.

This clone was observed a few times. This chain uses TRBV29-1 with TRBJ2-5, with 12 positions matching TRBD2. The V gene end was trimmed by 1 base and the J gene end by 4 bases; junction bases not matched to a gene: 10. The CDR3 spans 17 residues. CDR1 SQVTM and CDR2 ANQGSEA come from the germline V gene. The CDR3 DNA follows: TGCAGCGTTGAAGTTGGGGCTAGCGGGAGGGCCTCAGAGACCCAGTACTTC. Protein sequence: CSVEVGASGRASETQYF.